These 5 T cell receptor beta chains came from one sample sequenced in a study of post-analysis software for immune sequencing data. Regarding the study as a whole: With TRBV5-6, TRBV5-1 and TRBV20-1 included, a handful of TRBV segments were more frequent in patients than in controls.

These receptors have no known antigen. Unique molecular identifiers were built into the TCR beta cDNA libraries. TCRdb passed the PCR reads through MiXCR, listing each CDR3 protein once. The sample lists 500,000 to 600,000 distinct CDR3 sequences, 44% occurring once. Specimen: blood. These receptors were obtained from a girl between 10 and 17 years old with multiple sclerosis.

This rearrangement joins TRBV20-1 to TRBJ1-2, with D maybe TRBD1 (6 bases). Germline CDR1 reads DFQATT; CDR2 reads SNEGSKA (reference sequence). The CDR3 is 12 amino acids. The V end lost 6 bases, the J end lost 6 bases, and 14 bases lay between the germline ends. DNA for the CDR3: TGCAGTGCCCTCAAGGGGGGAGATGGCTACACCTTC. It yields the protein CSALKGGDGYTF.

This chain uses TRBV6-1 with TRBJ1-2; D uncertain. CDR3 length equals 15 residues. The V gene lost 3 bases and the J gene lost 4 bases, with 15 bases spanning the gap. Germline V gene sequence: CDR1 MNHNS, CDR2 SASEGT. The CDR3 nucleotides read TGTGCCAGCAGTGATTGGGAGGGAGTCTCCTATGGCTACACCTTC. Its protein is CASSDWEGVSYGYTF.

The chain employs TRBV2 and TRBJ2-5, with TRBD1 as a possible D gene (6 bases). This CDR3 contains 13 residues. V lost 6 bases and J 1 base, leaving 9 bases between the germline ends. Germline CDR1 SNHLY, CDR2 FYNNEI. The DNA of the CDR3 is TGTGCCAGCAGAGGACAGTTCCAAGAGACCCAGTACTTC. Its translation: CASRGQFQETQYF.

The chain joins TRBV2 to TRBJ2-6; D possibly corresponds to TRBD2 (6 bases). The CDR3 covers 13 residues. Germline-derived CDR1 and CDR2 are SNHLY and FYNNEI. The V end lost 7 bases, the J end lost 7 bases, and 11 bases lay between the germline ends. This CDR3 reads CASTGEIANVLTF. The CDR3 coding sequence is TGTGCCAGCACGGGGGAAATTGCCAACGTCCTGACTTTC.

The J gene is TRBJ2-5, the V gene TRBV6-5; 8 nucleotides match TRBD1. The DNA end is a closer match to TRBJ2-7, so the J assignment may be wrong. Germline CDR1 is MNHEY and CDR2 is SVGAGI. The CDR3 spans 16 residues. Here the CDR3 reads CASSYSRTGKGYEQYF. CDR3 nucleotides: TGTGCCAGCAGTTACTCGAGGACAGGGAAAGGCTACGAGCAGTACTTC.